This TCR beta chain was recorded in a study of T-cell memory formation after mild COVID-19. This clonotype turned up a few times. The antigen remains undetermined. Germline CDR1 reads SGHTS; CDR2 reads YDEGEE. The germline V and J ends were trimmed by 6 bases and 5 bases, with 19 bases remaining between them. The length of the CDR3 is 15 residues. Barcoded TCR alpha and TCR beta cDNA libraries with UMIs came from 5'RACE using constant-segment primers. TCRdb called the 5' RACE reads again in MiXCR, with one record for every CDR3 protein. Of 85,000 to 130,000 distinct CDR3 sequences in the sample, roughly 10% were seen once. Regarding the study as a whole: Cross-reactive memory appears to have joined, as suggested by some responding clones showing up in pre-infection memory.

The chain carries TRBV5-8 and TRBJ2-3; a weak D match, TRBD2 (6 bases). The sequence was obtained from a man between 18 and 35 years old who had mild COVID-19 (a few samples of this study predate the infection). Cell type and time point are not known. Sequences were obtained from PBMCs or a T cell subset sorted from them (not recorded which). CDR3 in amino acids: CASTVGSGPIDTQYF. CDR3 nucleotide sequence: TGTGCCAGCACCGTTGGGAGCGGGCCGATAGATACGCAGTATTTT. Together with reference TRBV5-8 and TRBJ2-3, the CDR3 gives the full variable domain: EAGVTQSPTHLIKTRGQQATLRCSPISGHTSVYWYQQALGLGLQFLLWYDEGEERNRGNFPPRFSGRQFPNYSSELNVNALELEDSALYLCASTVGSGPIDTQYFGPGTRLTVL.